These T cell receptor beta chains were read from a single sample in a study of blood T cell repertoires in COVID-19. Profiling relied on immunoSEQ multiplex PCR, and the TCRdb table lists in-frame clones only, not all of them. This table holds some 150,000 clones, 87% found once. The sequenced sample was peripheral blood. The receptors here all came from a woman aged 50 to 60 with acute or convalescent COVID-19. Both conserved end residues are part of each CDR3. Fields, in order: J gene, V gene, D gene, clone size, CDR3 protein, CDR3 DNA. A D gene is named only where the DNA matches it firmly. Clone sizes are given selectively: once, few, many, or a class where the clone is expanded.

TRBJ1-1	TRBV27	.	.	CASSQRPGTEAFF	TGTGCCAGCAGCCAAAGGCCAGGGACTGAAGCTTTCTTT
TRBJ2-2	TRBV2	.	.	CASSDEVRGGGVTGELFF	TGTGCCAGCAGTGATGAGGTTAGGGGGGGCGGTGTCACCGGGGAGCTGTTTTTT
TRBJ1-4	TRBV27	TRBD1	.	CASSLFRTGGYEKLFF	TGTGCCAGCAGTTTATTCAGGACAGGGGGCTATGAAAAACTGTTTTTT
TRBJ1-2	TRBV12-2	.	.	CASRLEGTGDGYTF	TGTGCAAGTCGCTTAGAGGGGACAGGGGACGGCTACACCTTC
TRBJ1-5	TRBV24-1	.	.	CATSDLLSDQPQHF	TGTGCCACCAGTGATTTGCTTTCCGATCAGCCCCAGCATTTT
TRBJ2-7	TRBV7-7	TRBD1	.	CASSQGTGGTYEQYF	TGTGCCAGCAGCCAAGGGACAGGGGGCACCTACGAGCAGTACTTC
TRBJ1-1	TRBV27	.	.	CASSLGQPFAEAFF	TGTGCCAGCAGTTTAGGACAGCCCTTCGCGGAAGCTTTCTTT
TRBJ1-5	TRBV23-1	TRBD1	.	CASSLPGPDRETYSNQPQHF	TGCGCCAGCAGTCTCCCCGGGCCGGACAGGGAAACTTATAGCAATCAGCCCCAGCATTTT
TRBJ2-5	TRBV7-9	.	.	CASSLGRETQYF	TGTGCCAGCAGCTTAGGCAGAGAGACCCAGTACTTC
TRBJ1-2	TRBV4-1	.	.	CASSQEPDKNYGYTF	TGCGCCAGCAGCCAAGAACCAGATAAGAACTATGGCTACACCTTC
TRBJ1-2	TRBV5-1	TRBD1	.	CASSYGQGQDYGYTF	TGCGCCAGCAGCTACGGACAGGGCCAAGACTATGGCTACACCTTC
TRBJ2-2	TRBV7-9	.	.	CASSFPPSRAAGELFF	TGTGCCAGCAGCTTCCCCCCCAGCCGAGCGGCCGGGGAGCTGTTTTTT
TRBJ2-7	TRBV4-3	TRBD2	once	CASSQDRVAGRYEQYF	TGCGCCAGCAGCCAAGATAGGGTAGCGGGACGGTACGAGCAGTACTTC
TRBJ1-3	TRBV2	.	.	CASMVAGISGNTIYF	TGTGCCAGCATGGTGGCAGGGATCTCTGGAAACACCATATATTTT
TRBJ2-7	TRBV5-6	TRBD2	.	CASSLGAWEGQYF	TGTGCCAGCAGTCTCGGGGCCTGGGAGGGGCAGTACTTC
TRBJ1-3	TRBV11-3	.	once	CASSQAAMRNTIYF	TGTGCCAGCAGCCAAGCGGCTATGAGAAACACCATATATTTT
TRBJ1-2	TRBV7-9	.	few	CASSQINQRDYGYTF	TGTGCCAGCAGCCAAATCAACCAACGGGACTATGGCTACACCTTC
TRBJ2-3	TRBV23-1	.	.	CASSPNKRVSTDTQYF	TGCGCCAGCAGTCCCAATAAGCGGGTAAGCACAGATACGCAGTATTTT
TRBJ2-7	TRBV7-9	.	.	CASSFGQSWEQYF	TGTGCCAGCAGCTTTGGACAATCCTGGGAGCAGTACTTC
TRBJ1-5	TRBV7-2	TRBD1	.	CASSFNRGSNQPQHF	TGTGCCAGCAGCTTTAACAGGGGAAGCAATCAGCCCCAGCATTTT
TRBJ2-7	TRBV21-1	.	.	CASTGGTGYEQYF	TGTGCCAGCACAGGGGGGACGGGCTACGAGCAGTACTTC
TRBJ2-3	TRBV2	TRBD2	.	CASSDGRGSTDTQYF	TGTGCCAGCAGTGATGGGCGGGGGAGCACAGATACGCAGTATTTT
TRBJ2-7	TRBV9	.	.	CASSGQVTDEQYF	TGTGCCAGCAGCGGACAGGTGACCGACGAGCAGTACTTC
TRBJ2-2	TRBV6-2/TRBV6-3	.	.	CASSYYSSENTGELFF	TGTGCCAGCAGTTACTACTCTAGCGAGAACACCGGGGAGCTGTTTTTT
TRBJ1-6	TRBV7-9	TRBD1	.	CASSPRDSRVSPLHF	TGTGCCAGCAGCCCCCGGGACAGTCGTGTTTCACCCCTCCACTTT
TRBJ2-5	TRBV6-2/TRBV6-3	TRBD2	.	CASSPGLAGGWETQYF	TGTGCCAGCAGTCCGGGACTAGCGGGGGGTTGGGAGACCCAGTACTTC
TRBJ2-2	TRBV7-6	TRBD2	few	CASSLASGELAGGPNTGELFF	TGTGCCAGCAGCTTAGCAAGCGGGGAGCTAGCGGGAGGACCGAACACCGGGGAGCTGTTTTTT
TRBJ1-1	TRBV7-3	.	.	CASSPMGPVTEAFF	TGTGCCAGCAGCCCTATGGGGCCTGTGACTGAAGCTTTCTTT
TRBJ1-4	TRBV19	.	.	CASTLRGQLNEKLFF	TGTGCCAGTACTCTCCGAGGGCAGTTAAATGAAAAACTGTTTTTT
TRBJ1-4	TRBV6-6	TRBD1	.	CASINGQGSNEKLFF	TGTGCCAGCATCAACGGACAGGGGAGCAATGAAAAACTGTTTTTT
TRBJ1-2	TRBV27	.	.	CASSLGTGGYTF	TGTGCCAGCAGTTTAGGAACAGGGGGCTACACCTTC
TRBJ2-7	TRBV7-2	TRBD1	.	CASSFAGTGPYEQYF	TGTGCCAGCAGCTTCGCCGGGACAGGCCCCTACGAGCAGTACTTC
TRBJ2-7	TRBV7-9	.	.	CASSLGERDEQYF	TGTGCCAGCAGCTTAGGTGAGAGGGACGAGCAGTACTTC
TRBJ1-3	TRBV7-2	TRBD1	few	CASSLARTGGGNTIYF	TGTGCCAGCAGCTTAGCGCGGACAGGGGGCGGAAACACCATATATTTT
TRBJ2-2	TRBV10-2	TRBD2	.	CASRAGLAGVGGELFF	TGCGCCAGCCGAGCAGGACTAGCGGGAGTGGGCGGGGAGCTGTTTTTT